This T cell receptor beta chain was captured by sequencing in a study of early T cells in non-severe SARS-CoV-2 infection. Study as a whole: Chains were not paired, and sequencing was done on bulk RNA from unsorted whole blood.

The CDR3 runs 13 residues. Trimming took off 3 bases at V and 1 base at J, with 6 bases between the two ends. Germline values: CDR1 MGHDK, CDR2 SYGVNS. In regard to this clonotype: The antigen remains undetermined.

Regarding the study as a whole: Matching results from VDJdb favored anti-spike CD8 responses, leaving private and CD4 specificities undetected.

The library protocol tagged individual cDNA molecules with unique molecular identifiers. MiXCR, applied by TCRdb to the 5' RACE reads, yields one record per CDR3 protein. The sample lists about 110,000 distinct CDR3 sequences, 9.5% to 13% occurring once. The chain couples TRBV25-1 to TRBJ1-1; D remains ambiguous. The sequence was collected from an adult who was a healthcare worker with PCR-confirmed SARS-CoV-2 infection or an uninfected control (not recorded which). The specimen sequenced was whole blood. The CDR3 loop reads CASSDPPNTEAFF. CDR3 bases: TGTGCCAGCAGTGACCCCCCGAACACTGAAGCTTTCTTT. The complete variable domain, with remaining parts taken from reference TRBV25-1 and TRBJ1-1, reads EADIYQTPRYLVIGTGKKITLECSQTMGHDKMYWYQQDPGMELHLIHYSYGVNSTEKGDLSSESTVSRIRTEHFPLTLESARPSHTSQYLCASSDPPNTEAFFGQGTRLTVV.